Sequencing of this T cell receptor beta chain was carried out in a study of blood T cell repertoires in COVID-19. Across the study: PBMCs, B-cell-depleted T cells, or T cells were the source of the cDNA or gDNA that made up the material.

Assay: immunoSEQ multiplex PCR; the TCRdb copy retains only in-frame clones and omits some. The sample lists some 250,000 clones, more than 65% occurring once. The CDR3 totals 15 residues. Germline assignment: CDR1 MDHEN and CDR2 SYDVKM. V was pared by 7 bases and J by 2 bases, with 9 bases of the junction left unmatched. The rearrangement uses TRBV28 and TRBJ2-3; the match to TRBD2 covers 7 bases. This sequence originates from a man aged 45-60 years with active or convalescent COVID-19. Sequenced sample: peripheral blood. CDR3 nucleotides: TGTGCCAGCACTCGCTCAGCGGGGCCCACAGATACGCAGTATTTT. It codes for CASTRSAGPTDTQYF.